What follows is one TCR beta chain and its context. Antigen: not known. This record belongs to a study of CD4+ T cells in melanoma. Study results and caveats: A reported correlation linked neoantigen-specific CD4+ T cells to CD8+, macrophage and B cell function. Neoantigen-specific CD4+ T cells in melanoma reportedly had diverse differentiation states.

The repertoire was sequenced with immunoSEQ multiplex PCR; TCRdb's copy has only in-frame clones and lacks some. Among 90,000 to 130,000 clones listed, about 90% were seen once. Sequencing input: peripheral blood. The receptor was derived from a human donor with melanoma.

Here the CDR3 DNA reads TGTGCCAGTTCGAGTTTGGGGTATGGCTACACCTTC. Translating it yields CASSSLGYGYTF. The chain combines TRBV19 with TRBJ1-2; no clear D. This CDR3 spans 12 amino acids. V gave up 8 bases and J gave up 5 bases, with 12 bases separating them. The V gene's germline CDR1 is LNHDA and CDR2 SQIVND (reference sequence).